This is a list of T cell receptor beta chains from one sample in a study of T cells in Graves' hyperthyroidism and ophthalmopathy. TCRdb analysed the multiplex PCR reads with MiXCR anew, one entry per CDR3 protein. In the table there are about 210,000 distinct CDR3 sequences, 17% of which are singletons. The source material was blood. These receptors were taken from a man over 45 with Graves' hyperthyroidism. CDR3s include the opening cysteine and the closing phenylalanine or tryptophan. Fields, in order: CDR3 DNA, CDR3 protein, V gene, D gene, clone size, CDR3 length, J gene. The D gene is left open where the match is weak. Clone size is stated in some rows and not others, as once, few, many or a class when expanded.

CDR3nt: TGTGCCAGCAGTGATAGGGCTTGGGAAAAACTGTTTTTT
CDR3aa: CASSDRAWEKLFF
v_gene: TRBV2
d_gene: .
abundance: few
len: 13
j_gene: TRBJ1-4

CDR3nt: TGTGCCTGGAGGCGGGGTGGAGGGTTGGGCACTGAAGCTTTCTTT
CDR3aa: CAWRRGGGLGTEAFF
v_gene: TRBV30
d_gene: .
abundance: .
len: 15
j_gene: TRBJ1-1

CDR3nt: TGCAGTGCCGCCGCCGGACAGGGGTATGGCTACACCTTC
CDR3aa: CSAAAGQGYGYTF
v_gene: TRBV20-1
d_gene: TRBD1
abundance: few
len: 13
j_gene: TRBJ1-2

CDR3nt: TGTGCCAGCAGCTTATCCGGACTAGCGGGAGTTGGTACAGATACGCAGTATTTT
CDR3aa: CASSLSGLAGVGTDTQYF
v_gene: TRBV7-3
d_gene: TRBD2
abundance: many
len: 18
j_gene: TRBJ2-3

CDR3nt: TGCAGCGTCGGGACATTTTATAACACTGAAGCTTTCTTT
CDR3aa: CSVGTFYNTEAFF
v_gene: TRBV29-1
d_gene: .
abundance: .
len: 13
j_gene: TRBJ1-1

CDR3nt: TGTGCCAGCAGTAAAGACAGGACCCTCACTGAAGCTTTCTTT
CDR3aa: CASSKDRTLTEAFF
v_gene: TRBV28
d_gene: .
abundance: .
len: 14
j_gene: TRBJ1-1

CDR3nt: TGTGCCAGTAGTATTCAGGGAGGGGACAGGGGGTTTCAGCGCTACGAGCAGTACTTC
CDR3aa: CASSIQGGDRGFQRYEQYF
v_gene: TRBV19
d_gene: TRBD1
abundance: .
len: 19
j_gene: TRBJ2-7

CDR3nt: TGTGCCAGCAGTTTAGTTGGGGGGCGGAGAGCCAAAAACATTCAGTACTTC
CDR3aa: CASSLVGGRRAKNIQYF
v_gene: TRBV28
d_gene: .
abundance: many
len: 17
j_gene: TRBJ2-4

CDR3nt: TGCGCCAGCAAGGGACTTGAATACGAGCAGTACTTC
CDR3aa: CASKGLEYEQYF
v_gene: TRBV10-2
d_gene: .
abundance: many
len: 12
j_gene: TRBJ2-7

CDR3nt: TGTGCCAGCAGTTTCACGGACAGAGGCACAGATACGCAGTATTTT
CDR3aa: CASSFTDRGTDTQYF
v_gene: TRBV28
d_gene: .
abundance: many
len: 15
j_gene: TRBJ2-3

CDR3nt: TGCAGTGCTAGAAGGACAGGAAACTCCTACGAGCAGTACTTC
CDR3aa: CSARRTGNSYEQYF
v_gene: TRBV20-1
d_gene: TRBD1
abundance: .
len: 14
j_gene: TRBJ2-7

CDR3nt: TGTGCCAGCAGCCCCACAGGGGGCTGGACTGAAGCTTTCTTT
CDR3aa: CASSPTGGWTEAFF
v_gene: TRBV3-1
d_gene: TRBD1
abundance: many
len: 14
j_gene: TRBJ1-1

CDR3nt: TGTGCCTGGAGTCCTCGAGTGGATACGCAGTATTTT
CDR3aa: CAWSPRVDTQYF
v_gene: TRBV30
d_gene: .
abundance: many
len: 12
j_gene: TRBJ2-3

CDR3nt: TGCAGTGCTAGAGAACCCGCCCGGGGCGATGGCTACACCTTC
CDR3aa: CSAREPARGDGYTF
v_gene: TRBV20-1
d_gene: .
abundance: few
len: 14
j_gene: TRBJ1-2

CDR3nt: TGTGCCAGCAGTTCGGTAGCGGGAGTTCAGTACAATGAGCAGTTCTTC
CDR3aa: CASSSVAGVQYNEQFF
v_gene: TRBV28
d_gene: TRBD2
abundance: many
len: 16
j_gene: TRBJ2-1

CDR3nt: TGCGCCAGCAGCTTGGTAGCGGAGTCCTACAATGAGCAGTTCTTC
CDR3aa: CASSLVAESYNEQFF
v_gene: TRBV5-1
d_gene: .
abundance: many
len: 15
j_gene: TRBJ2-1

CDR3nt: TGCGCCAGCAGCCAAGAAAGGTTAATGGGGACAGGGGATTACGAGCAGTACTTC
CDR3aa: CASSQERLMGTGDYEQYF
v_gene: TRBV4-1
d_gene: TRBD1
abundance: .
len: 18
j_gene: TRBJ2-7

CDR3nt: TGTGCCAGCAGTGAACGGGGGGATGAGGAGGGCGCTGAAGCTTTCTTT
CDR3aa: CASSERGDEEGAEAFF
v_gene: TRBV6-1
d_gene: .
abundance: many
len: 16
j_gene: TRBJ1-1

CDR3nt: TGTGCCAGCAGCCCCCAAGGGCAGGACCCTTATACAGATACGCAGTATTTT
CDR3aa: CASSPQGQDPYTDTQYF
v_gene: TRBV7-9
d_gene: .
abundance: many
len: 17
j_gene: TRBJ2-3

CDR3nt: TGTGCCAGCAGTCCCGGGACAGATAAGGGCTACACCTTC
CDR3aa: CASSPGTDKGYTF
v_gene: TRBV7-3
d_gene: TRBD1
abundance: many
len: 13
j_gene: TRBJ1-2

CDR3nt: TGTGCCAGCAGTACCCGGGACACGGGAATAGAGACCCAGTACTTC
CDR3aa: CASSTRDTGIETQYF
v_gene: TRBV6-2/TRBV6-3
d_gene: .
abundance: many
len: 15
j_gene: TRBJ2-5

CDR3nt: TGTGCCAGCAGCCAAGGAAGGACTGGGGACATTCAGTACTTC
CDR3aa: CASSQGRTGDIQYF
v_gene: TRBV4-2
d_gene: .
abundance: few
len: 14
j_gene: TRBJ2-4

CDR3nt: TGTGCCTGGACTCCCACAGGGAGCGCTCAGCCCCAGCATTTT
CDR3aa: CAWTPTGSAQPQHF
v_gene: TRBV30
d_gene: .
abundance: .
len: 14
j_gene: TRBJ1-5

CDR3nt: TGTGCCAGCAGGGTTGACAGGGAAGATCAGCCCCAGCATTTT
CDR3aa: CASRVDREDQPQHF
v_gene: TRBV28
d_gene: TRBD1
abundance: many
len: 14
j_gene: TRBJ1-5

CDR3nt: TGCGCCAGCACCCAAGGGACAGGGGCGTACAATGAGCAGTTCTTC
CDR3aa: CASTQGTGAYNEQFF
v_gene: TRBV5-1
d_gene: TRBD1
abundance: many
len: 15
j_gene: TRBJ2-1

CDR3nt: TGCGCCAGCAGCCAAAACCCCGGACTAGCGGGAGGGCGTTGGGAGCAGTACTTC
CDR3aa: CASSQNPGLAGGRWEQYF
v_gene: TRBV4-3
d_gene: TRBD2
abundance: .
len: 18
j_gene: TRBJ2-7

CDR3nt: TGTGCCAGCAGCACGGGACTAGCGGGAGTTGTAGATACGCAGTATTTT
CDR3aa: CASSTGLAGVVDTQYF
v_gene: TRBV28
d_gene: TRBD2
abundance: many
len: 16
j_gene: TRBJ2-3

CDR3nt: TGTGCCAGCAGTTACATCTCAAAGGGCTACAATGAGCAGTTCTTC
CDR3aa: CASSYISKGYNEQFF
v_gene: TRBV6-6
d_gene: .
abundance: .
len: 15
j_gene: TRBJ2-1

CDR3nt: TGTGCCAGCAGCTTATCAGCGGGATTCGACAATGAGCAGTTCTTC
CDR3aa: CASSLSAGFDNEQFF
v_gene: TRBV7-9
d_gene: TRBD2
abundance: .
len: 15
j_gene: TRBJ2-1

CDR3nt: TGTGCCAGCAGTTTCTCCCCAGGGTCAGTCTCCTACGAGCAGTACTTC
CDR3aa: CASSFSPGSVSYEQYF
v_gene: TRBV28
d_gene: .
abundance: many
len: 16
j_gene: TRBJ2-7

CDR3nt: TGCGCCAGCAGCAAGACAGGGGGCAGATTCTATGGCTACACCTTC
CDR3aa: CASSKTGGRFYGYTF
v_gene: TRBV5-1
d_gene: TRBD1
abundance: many
len: 15
j_gene: TRBJ1-2

CDR3nt: TGTGCCAGCAGTTCCCCCAGGGGGAGGTGGGAGACCCAGTACTTC
CDR3aa: CASSSPRGRWETQYF
v_gene: TRBV28
d_gene: .
abundance: many
len: 15
j_gene: TRBJ2-5

CDR3nt: TGTGCCAGTGGATCTTACAGGGGGCGTTTTAAACCACAAGAGACCCAGTACTTC
CDR3aa: CASGSYRGRFKPQETQYF
v_gene: TRBV28
d_gene: TRBD1
abundance: many
len: 18
j_gene: TRBJ2-5

CDR3nt: TGCAGCGTTGTGATACGAGAAGCTTTCTTT
CDR3aa: CSVVIREAFF
v_gene: TRBV29-1
d_gene: .
abundance: few
len: 10
j_gene: TRBJ1-1

CDR3nt: TGTGCCAGCAGCTTAAAGCCGGCGAACACCGGGGAGCTGTTTTTT
CDR3aa: CASSLKPANTGELFF
v_gene: TRBV7-3
d_gene: .
abundance: many
len: 15
j_gene: TRBJ2-2

CDR3nt: TGTGCCAGCAGCTTAGTCGGGGACCGCAGCAAAAGGTACAATGAGCAGTTCTTC
CDR3aa: CASSLVGDRSKRYNEQFF
v_gene: TRBV7-9
d_gene: .
abundance: many
len: 18
j_gene: TRBJ2-1

CDR3nt: TGTGCCGGCAGTTTATTCACAGGGGGCAATGGCTACACCTTC
CDR3aa: CAGSLFTGGNGYTF
v_gene: TRBV28
d_gene: TRBD1
abundance: .
len: 14
j_gene: TRBJ1-2

CDR3nt: TGCGCCAGCAGCCAAGAGCAAGGCGGGGAGCTGTTTTTT
CDR3aa: CASSQEQGGELFF
v_gene: TRBV4-1
d_gene: .
abundance: .
len: 13
j_gene: TRBJ2-2

CDR3nt: TGTGCCAGCTCAAAAGGACAGGGTACCTACGAGCAGTACTTC
CDR3aa: CASSKGQGTYEQYF
v_gene: TRBV18
d_gene: TRBD1
abundance: .
len: 14
j_gene: TRBJ2-7